The clone carrying this T cell receptor beta chain was counted at least ten times. No antigen is known for it. This entry belongs to a study of regulatory T cells in long-lasting Graves disease. Study results and limitations: Persistent patients shared more public clonotypes (around 2,500) than newly diagnosed patients (about 970).

In germline, CDR1 is MDHEN, CDR2 SYDVKM. This CDR3 region has 14 residues. J was trimmed by 4 bases and V by 5 bases; bases with no gene match: 6. Time point here: newly diagnosed GD, antithyroid drugs for less than 3 months. Isolated PBMC RNA provided the starting material for the TCR library. Researchers made TCR beta libraries by using iRepertoire HTBI primers and running Arm-PCR on CDR3 regions. Using its own MiXCR run on the multiplex PCR reads, TCRdb lists one record per CDR3 protein. The repertoire holds 400,000 to 500,000 distinct CDR3 sequences, with roughly 15% as singletons. The same data also contributed to another study, on T cells in Graves' hyperthyroidism and ophthalmopathy. That paper notes: Hyperthyroidism patients were newly diagnosed, had disease duration under 2 months, and were aged 18 to 65 years. The HTBI primer set was used in a first-round RT-PCR of the TCR CDR3.

The receptor was isolated from a woman aged 18-29 years with Graves disease. The starting material was peripheral blood mononuclear cells (PBMCs), obtained at new diagnosis, from a patient treated with antithyroid drugs. This chain links TRBV28 with TRBJ2-3; TRBD2 agrees at 7 bases. The CDR3 nucleotides read TGTGCCAGCAGTGGGACTACCGTAGCAGATACGCAGTATTTT. Residues: CASSGTTVADTQYF.